This TCR beta chain was retrieved from a study of post-analysis software for immune sequencing data. Study-level points and caveats: Controls showed lower frequencies than patients for several TRBV segments, and TRBV5-6, TRBV5-1 and TRBV20-1 were among these.

This CDR3 has 17 amino acids. Germline CDR1 and CDR2: MDHEN and SYDVKM. Deletions cut 3 bases from V and 0 bases from J, with 15 bases between. This clonotype has more than one count but fewer than ten. The antigen remains undetermined. Prepared libraries of TCR beta cDNA carried unique molecular identifiers. TCRdb analysed the PCR reads with MiXCR anew, one entry per CDR3 protein. The data contain hundreds of thousands of distinct CDR3 sequences, 25% to 30% of them singletons. The sample was blood. The chain has TRBV28 and TRBJ2-4; no clear D. This clonotype originated in a girl aged 10-17 years with multiple sclerosis. CDR3 nucleotide sequence: TGTGCCAGCAGTTTGCCTAGGAACACCCTAGCCAAAAACATTCAGTACTTC. This encodes CASSLPRNTLAKNIQYF.